These 16 T cell receptor beta chains originate from one sample sequenced in a study of T cell responses to AZD1222 COVID-19 vaccine. Clones were read by immunoSEQ multiplex PCR, and TCRdb kept only the in-frame ones, dropping some. The table lists 95,000 or so clones, roughly nine tenths of them singletons. Sequenced material: peripheral blood, taken 28 days after the second AZD1222 dose. These receptors were obtained from an adult who received the AZD1222 COVID-19 vaccine.

The chain employs TRBV2 and TRBJ2-6, with D unclear. Per the germline V gene, CDR1 is SNHLY and CDR2 is FYNNEI. V was cut by 7 bases and J by 0 bases, with 10 bases left in between. The CDR3 length is 15 residues. The CDR3 reads CASNGPSSGANVLTF. The CDR3 DNA follows: TGTGCCAGCAATGGACCCTCCTCTGGGGCCAACGTCCTGACTTTC.

The chain employs TRBV28 and TRBJ2-2; D ambiguous. The CDR3 runs 14 residues. The V and J ends lost 2 bases and 5 bases respectively, with 9 bases between them. The V gene's germline CDR1 is MDHEN and CDR2 SYDVKM. The CDR3 loop is CASSLIGYTGELFF. Written as DNA, the CDR3 is TGTGCCAGCAGTTTAATAGGGTATACCGGGGAGCTGTTTTTT.

The rearrangement joins TRBV19 to TRBJ2-7; D possibly corresponds to TRBD1 (6 bases). CDR1 is LNHDA, CDR2 SQIVND, per germline (reference sequence). V lost 6 bases to trimming and J lost 6 bases, with 18 bases between them. The CDR3 spans 14 residues. The CDR3 protein is CASRRNRERGEQYF. The CDR3 DNA reads TGTGCCAGTAGACGGAACAGGGAGAGGGGCGAGCAGTACTTC. The full variable domain, completed using reference TRBV19 and TRBJ2-7, is DGGITQSPKYLFRKEGQNVTLSCEQNLNHDAMYWYRQDPGQGLRLIYYSQIVNDFQKGDIAEGYSVSREKKESFPLTVTSAQKNPTAFYLCASRRNRERGEQYFGPGTRLTVT.

The chain couples TRBV30 to TRBJ2-7; TRBD1 matches at 8 bases. Germline V gene lookup returns CDR1 GTSNPN and CDR2 SVGIG (reference sequence). The CDR3 loop spans 13 amino acids. After removal of 5 bases from V and 1 base from J, the junction contained 4 bases not matched to a gene. The CDR3 region is CAWGRQGSYEQYF. The CDR3 region has the DNA TGTGCCTGGGGAAGACAGGGGTCCTACGAGCAGTACTTC.

This chain uses TRBV10-1 with TRBJ1-6, with a weak D call TRBD1 (5 bases). CDR1 is WNHNN and CDR2 is SYGVQD in the germline V gene (reference sequence). The length of the CDR3 is 13 residues. Trimming took off 8 bases at V and 8 bases at J, with 13 bases between the two ends. The CDR3 DNA reads TGCGCCAGCTCTTCAGGGCCCCATTCACCCCTCCACTTT. Its translation: CASSSGPHSPLHF.

The chain has TRBV28 and TRBJ1-1; 8 positions match TRBD1. Unmatched junction bases numbered 11, after V lost 6 bases and J lost 5 bases. The CDR3 loop spans 15 amino acids. CDR1 MDHEN and CDR2 SYDVKM come from the germline V gene. The DNA of the CDR3 is TGTGCCAGCAGCTCTCCGACCAGGGGGCAAACTGAAGCTTTCTTT. It specifies CASSSPTRGQTEAFF. The full variable domain, with the rest looked up from reference TRBV28 and TRBJ1-1, is DVKVTQSSRYLVKRTGEKVFLECVQDMDHENMFWYRQDPGLGLRLIYFSYDVKMKEKGDIPEGYSVSREKKERFSLILESASTNQTSMYLCASSSPTRGQTEAFFGQGTRLTVV.

This chain uses TRBV27 with TRBJ2-3; 11 bases are a match to TRBD2. The junction had 15 bases not matched to a gene; V was cut back by 4 bases and J by 3 bases. The CDR3 runs 19 residues. Germline CDR1 and CDR2: MNHEY and SMNVEV (reference sequence). The CDR3 nucleotides are TGTGCCAGCAGTTCCCTCTTGATAAGGGCTAGCGGGAGGACAGATACGCAGTATTTT. Translation gives CASSSLLIRASGRTDTQYF.

The V gene is TRBV11-2, the J gene TRBJ2-3, with D tentatively TRBD2 (6 bases). CDR1 is SGHAT and CDR2 is FQNNGV in the germline V gene. Trimming removed 4 bases at V and 1 base at J, with 6 bases between. The CDR3 has 13 amino acids. The DNA for the CDR3 is TGTGCCAGCAGCTCGGGGGGCACAGATACGCAGTATTTT. It specifies CASSSGGTDTQYF. Using reference TRBV11-2 and TRBJ2-3 for the parts outside the CDR3, the full variable domain is EAGVAQSPRYKIIEKRQSVAFWCNPISGHATLYWYQQILGQGPKLLIQFQNNGVVDDSQLPKDRFSAERLKGVDSTLKIQPAKLEDSAVYLCASSSGGTDTQYFGPGTRLTVL.

V is TRBV24-1 and J is TRBJ2-2, with D tentatively TRBD2 (5 bases). V was pared by 2 bases and J by 1 base, with 7 bases between. Germline CDR1 KGHDR, CDR2 SFDVKD. The CDR3 sequence is 15 residues long. CDR3 protein: CATSDYGVNTGELFF. The CDR3 bases are TGTGCCACCAGTGATTACGGGGTGAACACCGGGGAGCTGTTTTTT.

This chain joins TRBV29-1 and TRBJ2-3, with TRBD2 identical over 14 bases. Germline CDR1 reads SQVTM; CDR2 reads ANQGSEA. V was pared by 3 bases and J by 1 base, with 6 bases of the junction left unmatched. This CDR3 is built from 17 residues. CDR3: CSVDMGLAGVGTDTQYF. In DNA, the CDR3 is TGCAGCGTTGATATGGGACTAGCGGGAGTGGGCACAGATACGCAGTATTTT.

This chain joins TRBV9 and TRBJ1-1; D unresolved. Germline V lookup: CDR1 SGDLS, CDR2 YYNGEE. The CDR3 has 14 residues. The ends were cut back, 0 bases at V and 1 base at J, with 7 bases in the middle. The CDR3 region has the DNA TGTGCCAGCAGCGTAGATACGGCGAACACTGAAGCTTTCTTT. Protein: CASSVDTANTEAFF.

The chain combines TRBV30 with TRBJ1-1; D may be TRBD1 (5 bases). V dropped 2 bases and J dropped 4 bases, with 11 bases sitting between them. Germline V lookup: CDR1 GTSNPN, CDR2 SVGIG (reference sequence). CDR3 length: 13 amino acids. The CDR3 protein is CAWSLGAGTEAFF. The CDR3 nucleotides are TGTGCCTGGAGTTTAGGGGCGGGCACTGAAGCTTTCTTT.

This clone was picked up a small number of times. This rearrangement joins TRBV29-1 to TRBJ1-1, with TRBD1 as a possible D gene (5 bases). Per the germline V gene, CDR1 is SQVTM and CDR2 is ANQGSEA. CDR3 length: 14 amino acids. CDR3 sequence reads: CTIMELQGGTEAFF. The CDR3 region has the DNA TGCACCATCATGGAACTGCAGGGTGGGACTGAAGCTTTCTTT.

The chain joins TRBV28 to TRBJ2-2; D gene ambiguous. Germline lookup yields CDR1 MDHEN and CDR2 SYDVKM. CDR3 length: 13 residues. The V end was cut by 2 bases, the J end by 6 bases, with 7 bases between. The DNA for the CDR3 is TGTGCCAGCAGTTTAGATGCCCCCGGGGAGCTGTTTTTT. Protein sequence: CASSLDAPGELFF.

The CDR3 nucleotides are TGTGCCAGCAGCGCCAGGGGGCTTCAGCCCCAGCATTTT. The encoded protein is CASSARGLQPQHF. The chain recombines TRBV3-1 (or the pseudogene TRBV3-2) with TRBJ1-5; 8 nucleotides match TRBD1. Germline loops: CDR1 LGHDT, CDR2 YNNKEL (reference sequence). Trimming took 5 bases from V and 6 from J; bases not matched to a gene: 3. This CDR3 is built from 13 residues.

This clone appeared a few times. The V call is TRBV28, the J call TRBJ1-2; D ambiguous. Germline CDR1 MDHEN, CDR2 SYDVKM. The ends were cut back, 8 bases at V and 4 bases at J, with 11 bases in the middle. The CDR3 totals 12 residues. The CDR3 coding sequence is TGTGCCAGCGGAGAGCGACGCTATGGCTACACCTTC. It yields the protein CASGERRYGYTF.